This record concerns one T cell receptor (beta chain) sequence. The source of the sample is a study of T cell changes during pregnancy in multiple sclerosis. Sequencing used immunoSEQ multiplex PCR; TCRdb keeps in-frame clones, though not all of them. This table holds about 110,000 clones, just over 90% found once. Germline V gene data show CDR1 as SQVTM and CDR2 as ANQGSEA. CDR3 size: 14 residues. The V gene lost 6 bases and the J gene lost 1 base, with 16 bases spanning the gap. The clonotype was recovered from a female donor with multiple sclerosis, enrolled in a pregnancy study. Material: peripheral blood, obtained after pregnancy. This chain uses TRBV29-1 with TRBJ2-7, with D possibly matching TRBD2 (6 bases). As DNA, the CDR3 is TGCAGCGTGAAGAACGTGGGGGGATCCTACGAGCAGTACTTC. It codes for CSVKNVGGSYEQYF.